This TCR beta chain was recovered during a study of shared T cell receptors in the human thymus. The CDR3 length is 16 residues. The V gene's germline CDR1 is SGHTS and CDR2 YDEGEE. The trim removed 2 bases at V and 4 bases at J, leaving 10 bases unmatched. TCRdb's table, derived via immunoSEQ multiplex PCR, lists solely in-frame clones and lacks some. The table has 630,000 or so clones, approximately 89% seen once. In addition, the sample was reused for a study of human thymus T cells. This second study says: Resections removed during corrective heart surgery provided the thymus tissue used. Gene usage for V and J segments appeared biased in thymic and blood repertoires. Related research described strongly overlapping thymic repertoires in unrelated people.

Sequencing was done on a sample of thymocytes. This clonotype was obtained from a boy younger than two with a congenital heart defect. The J gene is TRBJ1-2, the V gene TRBV5-8; 8 bases map to TRBD1. This chain's CDR3 is CASSFYRGSESYGYTF. Written as DNA, the CDR3 is TGTGCCAGCAGCTTTTACAGGGGGTCAGAATCCTATGGCTACACCTTC.